Detailed here is one T cell receptor (beta chain). This sample is drawn from a study of blood T cell repertoires in COVID-19. The V end was cut by 3 bases, the J end by 4 bases, with 21 bases between. The CDR3 has 17 amino acids. Germline V gives CDR1 LNHDA, CDR2 SQIVND (reference sequence). Assay used: immunoSEQ multiplex PCR; TCRdb lists only in-frame clones, some missing. Of nearly 35,000 clones detected, roughly 85% appear once; the ten largest clones hold roughly 14%. The sample was peripheral blood. This sequence joins TRBV19 and TRBJ1-2, with TRBD1 as a possible D gene (5 bases). This sequence originates from a human donor with acute or convalescent COVID-19. The donor label of this sample is uncertain. Here the CDR3 reads CASSMSWEATGGYGYTF. The CDR3, as DNA: TGTGCCAGTAGTATGAGTTGGGAGGCCACCGGGGGCTATGGCTACACCTTC.